Sequencing of this TCR beta chain was carried out in a study of cytomegalovirus exposure and HLA in healthy donors (TCRdb year 2017). Notes on the research overall: In an earlier analysis of some 610 of the donors, less than 350 Gb of sequence data and 90 million to 120 million unique TCR beta sequences from approximately 180 million T cells were reported. An early release that covered roughly 600 HLA-typed donors contained approximately 320 gigabases of sequencing data and 85 million to 100 million unique TCR sequences. Of the roughly 400 genotyped donors, approximately 83% fell in the genetic ancestry cluster associated with self-reported Caucasian donors. The aim of the study was to test whether cataloging public T cell receptors could identify signatures of past pathogen exposure. The study used immunosequencing to profile the T cell repertoires of some 600 subjects and linked those repertoires to cytomegalovirus serostatus. In addition to the first cohort of 650 to 750 subjects, a separate validation cohort of about 120 different subjects was used. To predict cytomegalovirus infection status, the study combined high-throughput TCR immunosequencing, statistical association of individual TCRs with disease status, and machine learning. A later analysis re-examined previously published TCR beta repertoires from hundreds of donors and added high-resolution HLA genotyping to investigate patterns of TCR occurrence. Rather than using new phenotypic data, the later analysis identified candidate immune exposures from TCR beta sequences and from how often those sequences occurred across donors. In an earlier analysis of around 540 of the donors, high-throughput TCR beta sequencing was used to judge whether each TCR beta V gene segment behaved as functional or pseudogenic. Alongside the repertoire data, information on donor age, sex, ethnicity and CMV serostatus was compiled. In a later genetic analysis, genome-wide SNP genotypes for about three fifths of the roughly 670 donors were used, and that subset was treated as a discovery cohort. All discovery cohort repertoires had been generated using a single sequencing platform. HLA typing covered class I and class II loci at four-digit resolution. Typing coverage varied by locus: 629-630 donors for A, B, C, DRB1 and DQB1; approximately 500 for DQA1; around 610 for DPA1; fewer than 480 for DPB1. A few DR-DQ haplotypes were handled as single units for association and clustering because linkage in the cohort was strong. On average, roughly 240,000 unique TCR beta nucleotide sequences were sequenced per donor among 350 to 400 genotyped donors of the cohort, with roughly a sixth of those sequences being non-productive.

From cysteine to phenylalanine, the CDR3 is 19 amino acids long. Of all the DNA, just the CDR3 is kept, 57 bases in frame from base 1. Relative to germline, V is missing 4 bases and J is missing 5 bases, with 11 bases of the junction outside any gene match. The germline V gene (reference sequence) specifies SGHNT as CDR1 and YYREEE as CDR2. The cohort comprised some 680 healthy bone marrow donors. At the time of sampling, all cohort members were nominally healthy, though unrecorded immune exposures were likely present. The donor tested CMV seronegative and was one of the 352 seronegative cohort members. Each donor provided a peripheral blood sample, and peripheral blood mononuclear cells were used for TCR beta sequencing. The Qiagen DNeasy Blood Extraction Kit was used to extract genomic DNA from the blood cell samples. Here is what the overall study found, with its caveats: Specific HLA alleles were associated with 15,000 to 20,000 TCR beta sequences at a false discovery rate of 0.05 in a later analysis. A further reported finding was that TCR beta sequences accurately predicted the HLA-A and HLA-B alleles for most subjects in the first cohort. A later genetic analysis associated a missense DCLRE1C variant with V-gene and J-gene trimming of TCR beta chains, and an independent cohort replicated the association. According to the authors, the approach could potentially be generalized to other disease states and immunological phenotypes. Sequencing depth was assumed to be roughly uniform across donors in the presence/absence analyses, though that assumption may not hold. While some public TCRs were present in many individuals, most TCR sequences turned up only very rarely across donors. According to a later analysis, TCR association rates differed among HLA loci, with DRB1 alleles showing the most associated TCRs and HLA-C alleles showing the fewest. Linkage disequilibrium might explain the correlated functional status among segregating V segments, but an unknown experimental factor could not be ruled out. A group of highly shared sequence variants was considered likely to be a technical artifact of the sequencing pipeline. A later analysis reported that several top co-occurrence clusters appeared linked to parvovirus B19, influenza, CMV and Epstein-Barr virus. Because counts were too low, about 17 rarely observed V segments, including chromosome 9 orphons, were excluded from the earlier analysis of some 590 of the donors. Broadly in line with IMGT annotations, most TCR beta V segments showed up in productive rearrangements about 90% or about 30% of the time in an earlier analysis of 587 of the donors. In the study, around 150 TCR beta chains were listed as associated with cytomegalovirus. Assigning TCR associations to individual alleles was difficult when HLA alleles, especially DR and DQ, strongly co-occurred. Because HLA typing was missing for some donors at each locus, association tests included only the typed subset. In both the original and validation cohorts, the classifier was reported to diagnose cytomegalovirus status with high specificity and sensitivity. The cohort was sequenced for TCR beta chains only, and without alpha or paired-chain data the features that could be detected were limited. In vitro tests confirmed that three of the cytomegalovirus-associated TCR beta chains recognize cytomegalovirus antigens. A later analysis found that HLA-associated TCR beta chains were more clonally expanded and had lower generation probabilities than equally common non-associated chains. Most CMV-associated TCR beta chains appeared to be HLA-restricted in a later analysis, and the HLA associations seemed to be driven largely by CMV exposure. Because the 87-base-pair reads could not distinguish some IMGT-functional V segments, including TRBV6-2 and TRBV6-3, those segments were excluded. CMV serostatus was the only immune exposure information available for the cohort. According to a later genetic analysis, donors in an Asian-associated ancestry cluster had fewer N-insertions in productive TCRs than the roughly 700-donor mean.

Note on this clone: Its specific antigen is unknown. No clone much larger than this one lies a single base away; base qualities are absent.

Receptor amplification or capture employed the immunoSEQ multiplex PCR assay. For the multiplex PCR, a mixture combining 60 forward primers for TCR Vbeta segments and 13 reverse primers for TCR Jbeta segments was used. The CDR3 region of rearranged TCR beta genes was amplified from genomic DNA with a multiplex PCR assay. The Illumina HiSeq System was used to sequence the amplified TCR beta libraries as 87-base-pair reads. Per the original workflow: A later analysis tallied approximately 87 million unique TCR beta chains across the 666 repertoires, and about 10 million of those chains were shared by two or more donors. To remove PCR and sequencing errors, raw reads were error-corrected and collapsed into unique sequences using a nearest-neighbor algorithm that merged closely related sequences. To assign V, D and J gene segments, CDR3 sequences were aligned to IMGT reference sequences. For a sequence to be retained, a match of at least six nucleotides to both a V gene segment and a J gene segment was required. A rearrangement was called productive if the CDR3 had no stop codons and remained in frame with V and J, and every other rearrangement was called non-productive. Following IMGT convention, CDR3 was defined as the stretch from the second conserved V-encoded cysteine up to the conserved J-encoded phenylalanine. The earlier analysis of approximately 500 of the donors excluded sequences that lacked an unambiguous match to a single V gene segment. An earlier analysis of fewer than 650 of the donors classified V segments as functional when productive rearrangements were above 56.7% and as segregating when the standard deviation between donors was above 5%. To diagnose cytomegalovirus status from the catalog of TCR beta chain sequences, a statistical classification framework was built. A later analysis assigned V and J genes by comparing TCR nucleotide sequences with IMGT/GENE-DB human TR gene sequences. In a later analysis, CDR3 sequences and most-parsimonious VDJ recombination scenarios were assigned using the TCRdist pipeline. In a later analysis, each TCR beta chain was defined by its CDR3 amino acid sequence together with its V-gene family, and reads without a unique V-gene family were excluded. To address suspected cross-contamination and a sequencing artifact, a later analysis removed over 500 highly shared, low-generation-probability nucleotide sequences. For each public chain, a later analysis derived a clonal expansion index from normalized ranks of inferred template counts within each repertoire. A later analysis computed generation probabilities with a VDJ recombination model fitted to out-of-frame rearrangements, and checked the results against IGoR. Hypergeometric tests were used in a later analysis to score TCR-TCR, TCR-HLA and TCR-CMV co-occurrence, with a repertoire-size bias correction applied to the TCR pairs. False discovery rates were estimated in a later analysis by permuting HLA or CMV assignments 20 times. In a later analysis, co-occurring TCRs were grouped using DBSCAN, with TCRdist sequence similarity added in when clustering inside HLA-allele-positive subsets. Co-occurrence clustering excluded repertoires with fewer than 30,000 or more than 120,000 public chains, plus five with anomalous nucleotide sharing. In its TCRdb copy, this immuneACCESS table keeps in-frame sequences only and misses some clones. Where compared with another copy, unresolved V genes explain less than half of these, and the others have no known cause. V, J and clone size were drawn from that table, and D and trimming were deduced from the DNA. The sample table records around 150,000 clones; about three quarters of these occur just once. In total, the top ten clones hold over 2% of the sample.

Source material: PBMCs. This clonotype was sampled from a female donor in good health and CMV-seronegative. The chain is encoded by TRBV5-4 joined to TRBJ2-2; TRBD2 matches 16 bases in the middle. At the DNA level, the sequence is TGTGCCAGCAGCCCCGGGACTAGCGGGAGGGCAAGGGAGACCGGGGAGCTGTTTTTT. This yields the protein CASSPGTSGRARETGELFF.